A single sample gave rise to the 3 T cell receptor beta chains below, sequenced in a study of T cells in Graves' hyperthyroidism and ophthalmopathy. Amplified regions were TCR beta CDR3 sequences from RNA transcripts. Primed by the HTBI set, a first-round RT-PCR was run on the TCR CDR3. TCRdb reprocessed the multiplex PCR reads via MiXCR and lists one record per CDR3 protein. The sample has about 250,000 distinct CDR3 sequences; roughly 22% are singletons. Sequenced: blood. Receptors originate from a man between 25 and 39 years old with Graves' ophthalmopathy.

The gene calls are TRBV4-2 and TRBJ1-5, with D possibly TRBD1 on 6 matching bases. CDR1 LGHNA and CDR2 YNFKEQ come from the germline V gene. This CDR3 has 14 residues. Trimming cost V 1 base and J 4 bases, with 8 bases left between them. This CDR3 is CASSQGTANQPQHF. Here the CDR3 DNA reads TGTGCCAGCAGCCAAGGGACAGCAAATCAGCCCCAGCATTTT.

This clonotype was counted only a few times. The V call is TRBV5-1, the J call TRBJ2-5; 9 bases match TRBD2. The J segment lost 7 bases and the V segment lost 0 bases, leaving 7 bases of the junction unmatched. Germline V gene sequence: CDR1 SGHRS, CDR2 YFSETQ. This CDR3 contains 15 residues. Here the CDR3 reads CASSLEWTSEGTQYF. As DNA, the CDR3 is TGCGCCAGCAGCTTGGAATGGACTAGCGAGGGGACCCAGTACTTC.

J is TRBJ2-3 and V is TRBV20-1; the D gene is possibly TRBD2 (5 bases). Germline CDR1 reads DFQATT; CDR2 reads SNEGSKA (reference sequence). V shed 0 bases and J shed 5 bases, with 9 bases lying between them. The CDR3 totals 13 residues. In DNA, the CDR3 is TGCAGTGCTAGAGATTTTGCGGGAGATACGCAGTATTTT. Protein product: CSARDFAGDTQYF.